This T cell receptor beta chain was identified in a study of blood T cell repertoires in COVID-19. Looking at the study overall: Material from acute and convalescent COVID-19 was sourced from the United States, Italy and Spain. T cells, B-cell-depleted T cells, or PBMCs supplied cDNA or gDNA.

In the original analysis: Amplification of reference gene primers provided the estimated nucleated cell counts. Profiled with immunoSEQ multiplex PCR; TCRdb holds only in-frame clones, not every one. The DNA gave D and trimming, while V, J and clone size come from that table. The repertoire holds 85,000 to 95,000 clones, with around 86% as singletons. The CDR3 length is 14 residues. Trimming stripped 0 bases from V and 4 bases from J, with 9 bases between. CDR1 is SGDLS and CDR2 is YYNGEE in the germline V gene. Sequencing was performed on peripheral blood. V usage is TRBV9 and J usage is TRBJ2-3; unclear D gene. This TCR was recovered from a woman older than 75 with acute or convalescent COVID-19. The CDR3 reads CASSVDLVADTQYF. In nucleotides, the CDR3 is TGTGCCAGCAGCGTAGACCTAGTGGCAGATACGCAGTATTTT.